This paragraph covers one TCR beta chain sequence. Its antigen is unknown. The entry originates in a study of human T cells and chemical hapten exposure. About the study: Alopecia areata, totalis or universalis affected patients, mainly female.

As for time point: patch test 2, 6 weeks after DPC sensitization. Sample treatment: therapeutic diphenylcyclopropenone sensitization with weekly scalp DPC. Samples of blood were obtained prior to the application of each patch test. Study conclusions and caveats: Expanded TCR counts at PT1 were positively correlated with the patch test score.

CDR3 length equals 15 residues. Trimming took off 3 bases at V and 0 bases at J, with 11 bases between the two ends. CDR1 is KGHSH and CDR2 is LQKENI in the germline V gene. What the library attached to individual cDNA molecules were unique molecular identifiers. MiXCR, applied by TCRdb to the RACE reads, yields one record per CDR3 protein. The table has 360,000 or so distinct CDR3 sequences, under 6.5% seen once; the top ten hold around 5.8%. J is TRBJ1-1 and V is TRBV18; possible D gene TRBD1, 6 bases. This sequence was found in a woman in her late teens or twenties with alopecia areata. Some clones in this sample may be carry-over from other donors' samples. This material consisted of whole blood, taken in connection with sensitization to the hapten diphenylcyclopropenone (DPC). Here the CDR3 reads CASSPKRQVNTEAFF. Written as DNA, the CDR3 is TGTGCCAGCTCACCCAAGCGACAGGTGAACACTGAAGCTTTCTTT.